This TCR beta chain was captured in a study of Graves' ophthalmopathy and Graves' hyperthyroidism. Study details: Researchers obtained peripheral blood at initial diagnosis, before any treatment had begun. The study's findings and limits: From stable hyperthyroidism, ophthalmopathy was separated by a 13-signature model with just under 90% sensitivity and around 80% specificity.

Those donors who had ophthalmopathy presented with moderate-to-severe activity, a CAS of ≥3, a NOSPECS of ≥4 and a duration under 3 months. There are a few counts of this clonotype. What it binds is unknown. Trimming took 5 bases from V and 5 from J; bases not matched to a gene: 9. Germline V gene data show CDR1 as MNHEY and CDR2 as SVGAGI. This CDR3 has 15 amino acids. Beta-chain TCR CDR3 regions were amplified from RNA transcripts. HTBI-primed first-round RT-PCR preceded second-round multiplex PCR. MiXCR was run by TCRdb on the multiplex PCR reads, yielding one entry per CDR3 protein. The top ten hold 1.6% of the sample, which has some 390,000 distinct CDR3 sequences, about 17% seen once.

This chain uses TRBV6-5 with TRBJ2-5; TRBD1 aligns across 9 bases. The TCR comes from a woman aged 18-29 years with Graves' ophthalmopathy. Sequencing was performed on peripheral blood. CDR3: CASSPGTGFFETQYF. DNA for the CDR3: TGTGCCAGCAGTCCCGGGACAGGGTTCTTTGAGACCCAGTACTTC.